The next 15 T cell receptor beta chains were all read from a single sample in a study of blood T cell repertoires in COVID-19. The data were produced by immunoSEQ multiplex PCR, yet TCRdb's version contains in-frame clones alone and is incomplete. This table holds 150,000 to 200,000 clones, around 92% found once. Sequencing input: peripheral blood. These receptors were taken from a man under 40 with COVID-19, enrolled during active disease.

V is TRBV11-2 and J is TRBJ2-7; D unresolved. Germline CDR1 SGHAT, CDR2 FQNNGV. The CDR3 totals 14 residues. Trimming took 6 bases from V and 3 from J, leaving 15 bases between them. CDR3 loop: CASSPTQEHYEQYF. The CDR3 region has the DNA TGTGCCAGCAGTCCAACCCAAGAACACTACGAGCAGTACTTC. Using reference TRBV11-2 and TRBJ2-7 for the parts outside the CDR3, the full variable domain is EAGVAQSPRYKIIEKRQSVAFWCNPISGHATLYWYQQILGQGPKLLIQFQNNGVVDDSQLPKDRFSAERLKGVDSTLKIQPAKLEDSAVYLCASSPTQEHYEQYFGPGTRLTVT.

The chain uses TRBV5-6 and TRBJ1-5; TRBD1 matches at 9 bases. V dropped 2 bases and J dropped 6; count of bases not matched to a gene: 3. CDR3 size: 14 residues. The germline V gene has CDR1 SGHDT and CDR2 YYEEEE. The CDR3 nucleotides read TGTGCCAGCAGCTTTCGGACAGGGGTTCAGCCCCAGCATTTT. This gives the protein CASSFRTGVQPQHF.

The chain carries TRBV29-1 and TRBJ2-1, with 9 bases identical to TRBD1. This CDR3 is 17 amino acids long. Germline-derived CDR1 and CDR2 are SQVTM and ANQGSEA. The junction had 19 bases not matched to a gene; V was cut back by 7 bases and J by 6 bases. This chain's CDR3 is CSAPGQGKGVVGNEQFF. For the CDR3, the DNA is TGCAGCGCCCCGGGACAGGGAAAAGGGGTGGTAGGCAATGAGCAGTTCTTC.

The chain carries TRBV10-3 and TRBJ1-5; D may be TRBD1 (6 bases). CDR3 length: 14 amino acids. The V and J ends lost 6 bases and 6 bases respectively, with 15 bases between them. CDR1 is ENHRY and CDR2 is SYGVKD in the germline V gene. CDR3 sequence reads: CAIRDSSSGQPQHF. CDR3 DNA: TGTGCCATCAGGGACAGTTCAAGCGGTCAGCCCCAGCATTTT.

The rearrangement uses TRBV19 and TRBJ1-2; TRBD1 aligns across 8 bases. This CDR3 contains 15 residues. Germline V lookup: CDR1 LNHDA, CDR2 SQIVND (reference sequence). V shed 5 bases and J 7 bases; nucleotides not matched to a gene: 12. The CDR3 coding sequence is TGTGCCAGTAGTGTGACAGGGGACGTTGTCTTTGGCTACACCTTC. Its translation: CASSVTGDVVFGYTF.

The chain combines TRBV4-2 with TRBJ2-2, with D hard to call. V was trimmed by 0 bases and J by 3 bases, leaving 5 bases between them. The CDR3 contains 14 residues. Germline V gene data show CDR1 as LGHNA and CDR2 as YNFKEQ. In DNA, the CDR3 is TGTGCCAGCAGCCAAGATCGGGACACCGGGGAGCTGTTTTTT. Encoded protein: CASSQDRDTGELFF.

The CDR3 DNA reads TGTGCCACCAGTGATGCGACTAGCGGGAGTTACAATGAGCAGTTCTTC. This codes for CATSDATSGSYNEQFF. The chain uses TRBV24-1 and TRBJ2-1; 12 bases are a match to TRBD2. Per germline, CDR1 KGHDR and CDR2 SFDVKD. V trimming: 3 bases; J trimming: 4 bases; junction bases outside the gene matches: 3. The CDR3 has 16 amino acids.

V gene TRBV7-9 combines with J gene TRBJ2-1; 7 bases are shared with TRBD2. The CDR3 is made up of 17 amino acids. The V segment lost 6 bases and the J segment 0 bases; nucleotides outside the gene matches: 11. The germline V gene has CDR1 SEHNR and CDR2 FQNEAQ (reference sequence). CDR3 DNA sequence: TGTGCCAGCAGTTCCCGCCAAACTAGCGCCTCCTACAATGAGCAGTTCTTC. This translates into CASSSRQTSASYNEQFF.

The CDR3 sequence is CASSLQSGLNEQFF. CDR3 DNA: TGCGCCAGCAGCTTGCAAAGCGGGCTGAATGAGCAGTTCTTC. The genes are TRBV5-1 and TRBJ2-1; a possible D gene is TRBD2 (6 bases). The CDR3 is 14 residues long. Germline lookup yields CDR1 SGHRS and CDR2 YFSETQ. V gave up 1 base and J gave up 7 bases, with 12 bases separating them.

This clone was seen more than once but under ten times. J is TRBJ1-2 and V is TRBV28, with 7 bases identical to TRBD1. Losses at the gene ends were 2 bases for V and 5 bases for J; bases not matched to a gene: 11. This CDR3 spans 16 amino acids. Germline values: CDR1 MDHEN, CDR2 SYDVKM. The CDR3 region is CASSLQGGGGVYGYTF. The CDR3 DNA reads TGTGCCAGCAGTTTACAGGGGGGTGGAGGGGTATATGGCTACACCTTC.

The CDR3 DNA is TGTGCCAGCGGAACCCGGGTTTACGAGCAGTACTTC. Translated: CASGTRVYEQYF. The J gene is TRBJ2-7, the V gene TRBV6-5, with no clear D. The CDR3 consists of 12 residues. V was pared by 8 bases and J by 4 bases, with 12 bases between. Looked up from germline, CDR1 is MNHEY and CDR2 is SVGAGI.

V usage is TRBV2 and J usage is TRBJ1-6; D unclear. Trimming stripped 6 bases from V and 6 bases from J, with 6 bases between. The CDR3 has 12 amino acids. Germline V gene sequence: CDR1 SNHLY, CDR2 FYNNEI. CDR3 residues: CASRESNSPLHF. The DNA for the CDR3 is TGTGCCAGCAGAGAGAGTAATTCACCCCTCCACTTT.

J is TRBJ2-6 and V is TRBV6-2 or TRBV6-3; possible D gene TRBD2, 6 bases. CDR1 MNHEY and CDR2 SVGEGT come from the germline V gene. This CDR3 is built from 17 residues. The germline V and J ends were trimmed by 2 bases and 4 bases, with 15 bases remaining between them. The CDR3 region is CASSYPIGGSGANVLTF. In DNA, the CDR3 is TGTGCCAGCAGTTACCCAATCGGGGGTTCCGGGGCCAACGTCCTGACTTTC.

This sequence joins TRBV4-3 and TRBJ2-7; D remains ambiguous. The germline gives CDR1 LGHNA, CDR2 YSLEER. The CDR3 is made up of 14 amino acids. Trimming left V 3 bases short and J 1 base short, with 10 bases between. CDR3 loop: CASSQEQSSYEQYF. DNA for the CDR3: TGCGCCAGCAGCCAGGAACAGTCGTCCTACGAGCAGTACTTC.

As concerns this clone: Within the sample, other DNA sequences also encode this same CDR3. The chain employs TRBV6-5 and TRBJ1-1; D ambiguous. Trimming shortened V by 0 bases and J by 2 bases, and 7 bases separated the two germline ends. CDR1 and CDR2 from the germline V gene are MNHEY and SVGAGI. This CDR3 has 14 residues. CDR3 bases: TGTGCCAGCAGTTACTCGCGAGGAAACACTGAAGCTTTCTTT. As protein: CASSYSRGNTEAFF.